The next 32 T cell receptor beta chains were all read from a single sample in a study of blood T cell repertoires in COVID-19. Clones were read by immunoSEQ multiplex PCR, and TCRdb kept only the in-frame ones, dropping some. The table has 200,000 to 250,000 clones, more than 70% seen once. What was sequenced was PBMCs or T cells enriched from blood (not recorded which). Receptors were obtained from a woman in her forties or fifties who had recovered from COVID-19.

This clone was seen a few times. The chain couples TRBV19 to TRBJ1-2, with D possibly matching TRBD1 (5 bases). From germline, CDR1 is LNHDA and CDR2 SQIVND (reference sequence). The CDR3 totals 14 residues. Trimming took 8 bases from V and 4 from J, leaving 17 bases between them. CDR3 loop: CASAFPGGIYGYTF. DNA of the CDR3: TGTGCCAGTGCTTTCCCCGGGGGGATCTATGGCTACACCTTC.

The chain carries TRBV2 and TRBJ1-3; TRBD1 aligns across 10 bases. Unmatched junction bases numbered 4, after V lost 7 bases and J lost 4 bases. This CDR3 region has 14 residues. Germline CDR1 is SNHLY and CDR2 is FYNNEI. The CDR3 loop reads CASTRDRGGNTIYF. CDR3 nucleotides: TGTGCCAGCACCAGGGACAGGGGAGGAAACACCATATATTTT.

The chain has TRBV20-1 and TRBJ1-2; a weak D match, TRBD1 (5 bases). There are 12 residues in the CDR3. Between the trimmed V and J ends, which lost 3 bases and 3 bases, there was a span of 8 bases. Germline values: CDR1 DFQATT, CDR2 SNEGSKA (reference sequence). This CDR3 is CSASAGDYGYTF. In DNA form, the CDR3 reads TGCAGTGCTAGTGCGGGGGACTATGGCTACACCTTC.

The rearrangement links TRBV29-1 to TRBJ2-5; 7 bases are shared with TRBD1. The CDR3 is made up of 12 amino acids. The ends lost 6 bases at V and 5 bases at J; junction bases unmatched: 6. CDR1 is SQVTM, CDR2 ANQGSEA, per germline. The CDR3 nucleotides read TGCAGCGTCAGGATGACAGGGGAGACCCAGTACTTC. Protein product: CSVRMTGETQYF.

CDR3 in DNA: TGTGCCAGCAGCGTACTCCCGGGACTAGCGGGATCGAACACCGGGGAGCTGTTTTTT. This codes for CASSVLPGLAGSNTGELFF. V usage is TRBV9 and J usage is TRBJ2-2; 13 bases fit TRBD2. This CDR3 has 19 amino acids. The germline CDR1 and CDR2 sequences are SGDLS and YYNGEE. V lost 1 base to trimming and J lost 0 bases; unmatched junction nucleotides: 6. Using reference TRBV9 and TRBJ2-2 for the parts outside the CDR3, the full variable domain is DSGVTQTPKHLITATGQRVTLRCSPRSGDLSVYWYQQSLDQGLQFLIQYYNGEERAKGNILERFSAQQFPDLHSELNLSSLELGDSALYFCASSVLPGLAGSNTGELFFGEGSRLTVL.

The rearrangement links TRBV10-2 to TRBJ1-5, with 7 bases that match TRBD1. V lost 6 bases, J lost 2 bases, and 10 bases stayed unmatched. The CDR3 is 16 amino acids. The germline CDR1 and CDR2 sequences are WSHSY and SAAADI. The CDR3 is CASRALGTVGNQPQHF. The CDR3, as DNA: TGCGCCAGCAGGGCCCTCGGGACAGTCGGCAATCAGCCCCAGCATTTT.

The V gene is TRBV6-2 or TRBV6-3, the J gene TRBJ2-7; 8 nucleotides match TRBD2. Unmatched junction bases numbered 7, after V lost 0 bases and J lost 0 bases. Germline V gene data show CDR1 as MNHEY and CDR2 as SVGEGT. The CDR3 runs to 17 residues. The CDR3 DNA is TGTGCCAGCAGTTACTCTGCTAGCGGGTTTAGCTCCTACGAGCAGTACTTC. It codes for CASSYSASGFSSYEQYF.

The chain links TRBV28 to TRBJ2-5; a possible D gene is TRBD2 (5 bases). The germline V gene encodes CDR1 MDHEN and CDR2 SYDVKM. There are 12 residues in the CDR3. The V end was cut by 1 base, the J end by 5 bases, with 5 bases between. CDR3 DNA: TGTGCCAGCAGTTTATCGGGGGAGACCCAGTACTTC. The encoded protein is CASSLSGETQYF.

The chain uses TRBV20-1 and TRBJ2-7; D remains ambiguous. V was pared by 3 bases and J by 1 base, with 4 bases between. Germline V gene lookup returns CDR1 DFQATT and CDR2 SNEGSKA (reference sequence). This CDR3 comprises 11 residues. The CDR3 sequence is CSASESYEQYF. The CDR3 nucleotides read TGCAGTGCTAGCGAGTCCTACGAGCAGTACTTC.

Here the CDR3 reads CASSSRLREPANEQFF. The DNA for the CDR3 is TGTGCCAGCAGCTCCAGGTTGAGGGAGCCGGCGAATGAGCAGTTCTTC. The chain couples TRBV7-8 to TRBJ2-1, with D possibly being TRBD2 (5 bases). V was clipped by 4 bases and J by 7 bases, with 20 bases between them. This CDR3 has 16 amino acids. Germline V lookup: CDR1 SGHVS, CDR2 FQNEAQ. Using reference TRBV7-8 and TRBJ2-1 for the parts outside the CDR3, the full variable domain is GAGVSQSPRYKVAKRGQDVALRCDPISGHVSLFWYQQALGQGPEFLTYFQNEAQLDKSGLPSDRFFAERPEGSVSTLKIQRTQQEDSAVYLCASSSRLREPANEQFFGPGTRLTVL.

This rearrangement joins TRBV10-3 to TRBJ2-1; the match to TRBD1 covers 9 bases. Germline V CDR1 and CDR2: ENHRY, SYGVKD. The CDR3 extends over 14 amino acids. Losses at the gene ends were 1 base for V and 7 bases for J; bases not matched to a gene: 2. The CDR3, as DNA: TGTGCCATCAGTGAGTACGACAGGGGGAATGAGCAGTTCTTC. It specifies CAISEYDRGNEQFF.

The chain combines TRBV30 with TRBJ2-1; no reliable D call. The CDR3 covers 14 residues. V was clipped by 3 bases and J by 2 bases, with 11 bases between them. Germline assignment: CDR1 GTSNPN and CDR2 SVGIG (reference sequence). CDR3 amino acids: CAWRQQATYNEQFF. The CDR3 nucleotides read TGTGCCTGGAGGCAGCAGGCTACCTACAATGAGCAGTTCTTC. Looking up the rest from reference TRBV30 and TRBJ2-1 gives the full variable domain: SQTIHQWPATLVQPVGSPLSLECTVEGTSNPNLYWYRQAAGRGLQLLFYSVGIGQISSEVPQNLSASRPQDRQFILSSKKLLLSDSGFYLCAWRQQATYNEQFFGPGTRLTVL.

CDR3 coding DNA: TGTGCCAGTAGTATCCGGGACAGGGGGACTGGCTACACCTTC. Translating gives CASSIRDRGTGYTF. The rearrangement links TRBV19 to TRBJ1-2; TRBD1 aligns across 11 bases. The germline V gene has CDR1 LNHDA and CDR2 SQIVND (reference sequence). V was clipped by 3 bases and J by 7 bases; unmatched bases: 4. This CDR3 comprises 14 residues.

This chain joins TRBV7-6 and TRBJ2-5, with 11 bases identical to TRBD2. Trimming at V came to 3 bases and at J to 1 base, leaving 4 bases not matched to a gene. In germline, CDR1 is SGHVS, CDR2 FNYEAQ. This CDR3 contains 16 residues. This CDR3 is CASSLGLAAGQETQYF. CDR3 nucleotides: TGTGCCAGCAGCTTGGGACTAGCGGCAGGCCAAGAGACCCAGTACTTC. The whole variable domain, filled in from reference TRBV7-6 and TRBJ2-5, reads GAGVSQSPRYKVTKRGQDVALRCDPISGHVSLYWYRQALGQGPEFLTYFNYEAQQDKSGLPNDRFSAERPEGSISTLTIQRTEQRDSAMYRCASSLGLAAGQETQYFGPGTRLLVL.

This chain uses TRBV4-3 with TRBJ2-3, with D possibly TRBD2 on 5 matching bases. Trimming took off 0 bases at V and 4 bases at J, with 8 bases between the two ends. The CDR3 is 14 amino acids. Germline CDR1 reads LGHNA; CDR2 reads YSLEER. The CDR3 is CASSQDRGSDTQYF. In DNA, the CDR3 is TGCGCCAGCAGCCAAGATCGGGGTTCAGATACGCAGTATTTT.

The chain carries TRBV9 and TRBJ2-1; maybe TRBD1 (6 bases). Germline lookup yields CDR1 SGDLS and CDR2 YYNGEE. V gave up 3 bases and J gave up 6 bases, with 31 bases separating them. This CDR3 has 20 amino acids. The CDR3 region is CASSAVRGLRVGRVFNEQFF. DNA for the CDR3: TGTGCCAGCAGCGCCGTCAGGGGATTGAGGGTCGGCAGGGTCTTCAATGAGCAGTTCTTC.

This chain links TRBV6-2 or TRBV6-3 with TRBJ1-2, with unresolved D. Per germline, CDR1 MNHEY and CDR2 SVGEGT. Trimming left V 2 bases short and J 1 base short, with 14 bases between. This CDR3 spans 16 amino acids. CDR3 DNA: TGTGCCAGCAGTTACCCCCGACAACTTCTTAACTATGGCTACACCTTC. Its protein product is CASSYPRQLLNYGYTF.

The V gene is TRBV19, the J gene TRBJ2-6; TRBD1 is a possible D gene (6 bases). The germline V gene encodes CDR1 LNHDA and CDR2 SQIVND (reference sequence). This CDR3 has 17 amino acids. V was clipped by 5 bases and J by 4 bases, with 18 bases between them. CDR3 residues: CASSQNDRRSGANVLTF. CDR3 nucleotides: TGTGCCAGTAGTCAAAACGACAGGAGGTCCGGGGCCAACGTCCTGACTTTC.

The chain has TRBV5-3 and TRBJ2-3; 7 bases match TRBD2. TRBV5-3 is filed as an ORF, its function uncertain. The CDR3 has 15 residues. J lost 2 bases, V lost 0 bases, and 3 bases had no gene match. The CDR3 reads CARSLGGLPTDTQYF. CDR3 in DNA: TGTGCCAGAAGCTTGGGGGGACTACCCACAGATACGCAGTATTTT.

J is TRBJ2-3 and V is TRBV6-2 or TRBV6-3, with unresolved D. V shed 4 bases and J shed 0 bases, with 14 bases lying between them. From germline, CDR1 is MNHEY and CDR2 SVGEGT. The CDR3 spans 16 residues. Written as DNA, the CDR3 is TGTGCCAGCAGTTTACAACTAACAACTAGCACAGATACGCAGTATTTT. Translation: CASSLQLTTSTDTQYF.

V gene TRBV11-3 combines with J gene TRBJ1-3, with unresolved D. The CDR3 runs to 13 residues. V shed 8 bases and J shed 0 bases, with 8 bases lying between them. Germline CDR1 SGHNT, CDR2 YENEEA. Here the CDR3 reads CASSGDSGNTIYF. The CDR3 nucleotides are TGTGCCAGCTCCGGAGACTCTGGAAACACCATATATTTT.

The chain has TRBV7-2 and TRBJ2-7, with unresolved D. Germline V lookup: CDR1 SGHTA, CDR2 FQGNSA. The CDR3 loop spans 14 amino acids. V was pared by 2 bases and J by 2 bases, with 10 bases between. The DNA of the CDR3 is TGTGCCAGCAGCTTATTCCCCAGTCCCTACGAGCAGTACTTC. It codes for CASSLFPSPYEQYF.

V is TRBV4-3 and J is TRBJ2-1; 15 nucleotides align to TRBD2. The CDR3 contains 21 residues. J gave up 0 bases and V 0 bases, and 9 bases lay outside the gene matches. CDR1 is LGHNA, CDR2 YSLEER, per germline. The DNA of the CDR3 is TGCGCCAGCAGCCAAGAGTTCCCCGGGACTAGCGGGGGGAACTCCTACAATGAGCAGTTCTTC. Its protein is CASSQEFPGTSGGNSYNEQFF.

V usage is TRBV5-4 and J usage is TRBJ2-1; TRBD1 matches at 10 bases. This CDR3 region has 17 residues. Germline V gene data show CDR1 as SGHNT and CDR2 as YYREEE (reference sequence). V shed 0 bases, J shed 7 bases, and the junction held 10 bases outside the gene matches. The CDR3 DNA reads TGTGCCAGCAGCTTGGACCCGGGACAGGGGAGTAGGAATGAGCAGTTCTTC. Its translation: CASSLDPGQGSRNEQFF.

This clone was detected once. This rearrangement joins TRBV5-1 to TRBJ1-2; tentative D call: TRBD1 (6 bases). This CDR3 is built from 15 residues. Germline CDR1 reads SGHRS; CDR2 reads YFSETQ. Trimming pared 0 bases from V and 3 bases from J, leaving 12 bases between. The CDR3 loop reads CASSLGWNRDYGYTF. DNA for the CDR3: TGCGCCAGCAGCTTGGGGTGGAACAGGGACTATGGCTACACCTTC.

The chain uses TRBV9 and TRBJ2-2, with 9 bases lining up with TRBD2. The V gene end was trimmed by 4 bases and the J gene end by 1 base; junction bases not matched to a gene: 2. Germline V gene data show CDR1 as SGDLS and CDR2 as YYNGEE. The CDR3 consists of 15 residues. The CDR3 sequence: CASSPSGMNTGELFF. Written as DNA, the CDR3 is TGTGCCAGCAGCCCTAGCGGGATGAACACCGGGGAGCTGTTTTTT.

This clone was seen just once. This sequence joins TRBV11-2 and TRBJ2-3; 11 bases fit TRBD2. CDR1 and CDR2 from the germline V gene are SGHAT and FQNNGV. The CDR3 runs to 15 residues. V shed 3 bases, J shed 4 bases, and the junction held 3 bases outside the gene matches. In DNA, the CDR3 is TGTGCCAGCAGCTTTACTAGCGGGAGATCAGATACGCAGTATTTT. This codes for CASSFTSGRSDTQYF. Full variable domain (missing parts from reference TRBV11-2 and TRBJ2-3): EAGVAQSPRYKIIEKRQSVAFWCNPISGHATLYWYQQILGQGPKLLIQFQNNGVVDDSQLPKDRFSAERLKGVDSTLKIQPAKLEDSAVYLCASSFTSGRSDTQYFGPGTRLTVL.

This clone has a single count. V gene TRBV4-3 combines with J gene TRBJ1-2, with D possibly TRBD1 on 6 matching bases. The length of the CDR3 is 14 residues. From germline, CDR1 is LGHNA and CDR2 YSLEER. Trimming cost V 4 bases and J 1 base, with 10 bases left between them. CDR3 sequence reads: CASSLDRVNYGYTF. The CDR3 DNA is TGCGCCAGCAGCCTGGACAGAGTTAACTATGGCTACACCTTC.

The V and J genes are TRBV7-2 and TRBJ1-4; no reliable D call. The CDR3 length is 15 residues. In germline, CDR1 is SGHTA, CDR2 FQGNSA. Trimming removed 1 base from V and 5 bases from J, with 11 bases in between. The CDR3 is CASSLVAGTNEKLFF. CDR3 nucleotide sequence: TGTGCCAGCAGCTTAGTGGCGGGAACAAATGAAAAACTGTTTTTT.

The chain recombines TRBV2 with TRBJ1-1; D is undetermined. The V end lost 4 bases, the J end lost 10 bases, and 13 bases lay between the germline ends. This CDR3 is 12 amino acids long. The germline CDR1 and CDR2 sequences are SNHLY and FYNNEI. The CDR3 nucleotides are TGTGCCAGCAGTGCTGCAAGCTTTGTAGCTTTCTTT. It specifies CASSAASFVAFF.

The chain combines TRBV6-2 or TRBV6-3 with TRBJ1-2; D gene uncertain. V lost 1 base to trimming and J lost 3 bases, with 12 bases between them. The CDR3 sequence is 15 residues long. CDR1 is MNHEY, CDR2 SVGEGT, per germline. CDR3 nucleotides: TGTGCCAGCAGTTACTGGGCAGAACAAGACTATGGCTACACCTTC. This sequence encodes CASSYWAEQDYGYTF.

The V gene is TRBV2, the J gene TRBJ1-2; D unclear. Germline assignment: CDR1 SNHLY and CDR2 FYNNEI. The CDR3 loop spans 12 amino acids. The V gene lost 5 bases and the J gene lost 6 bases, with 10 bases spanning the gap. CDR3 bases: TGTGCCAGCAGTAAAGGTATTCATGGCTACACCTTC. Protein product: CASSKGIHGYTF.